The 31 T cell receptor beta chains reported below all come from one sample, sequenced in a study of T-cell reconstitution after alpha-beta-depleted transplantation in children (dated by TCRdb to the mid-2010s). Library prep was done by PCR. TCRdb lists the instrument as Illumina HiSeq 2500. TCR library preparation used molecular barcoding, with unique molecular identifiers applied to normalize quantification of the TCRbeta repertoire. The public sequencing data were trimmed at Q25 with fastp and processed into clonotypes with MiXCR by TCRdb, which kept only in-frame beta chains. Identical CDR3 protein sequences are pooled into one entry, listed with their most common genes and DNA. This sample lists about 510,000 distinct CDR3 sequences; roughly 11% were detected once. Clones ranked in the top ten supply roughly 15% of the sample. The meaning of the sample's treatment or condition label: allogeneic hematopoietic cell transplantation with graft depleted of TCRalphabeta T cells and CD19 B cells.

The sample in question was PBMCs, mostly from graft donor cells, obtained 180 days after TCRalphabeta/CD19-depleted stem cell transplant. The origin of the receptors is a female patient aged 2 to 10 who had a stem cell transplant for aplastic anemia, so the T cells may come from the graft donor.

This clonotype turned up a few times. The gene calls are TRBV9 and TRBJ2-1; 11 bases map to TRBD2. This CDR3 contains 15 residues. J was trimmed by 7 bases and V by 3 bases; bases with no gene match: 6. Germline assignment: CDR1 SGDLS and CDR2 YYNGEE. The DNA for the CDR3 is TGTGCCAGCAGCGCACCGGGACTAGCGGTGAATGAGCAGTTCTTC. Encoded protein: CASSAPGLAVNEQFF. The full variable domain, in which reference TRBV9 and TRBJ2-1 provide the parts outside the CDR3, is DSGVTQTPKHLITATGQRVTLRCSPRSGDLSVYWYQQSLDQGLQFLIQYYNGEERAKGNILERFSAQQFPDLHSELNLSSLELGDSALYFCASSAPGLAVNEQFFGPGTRLTVL.

This clonotype was observed a handful of times. This sequence joins TRBV20-1 and TRBJ2-1; D not certain. V lost 1 base, J lost 11 bases, and 15 bases lay in between. The CDR3 runs 13 residues. The germline CDR1 and CDR2 sequences are DFQATT and SNEGSKA (reference sequence). CDR3 bases: TGCAGTGCTAGAGGGGATCTTAGGACGAAGCAGTTCTTC. Its translation is CSARGDLRTKQFF.

The sample holds many counts of this clonotype. The chain combines TRBV28 with TRBJ2-7, with unresolved D. CDR3 size: 14 residues. V lost 2 bases to trimming and J lost 2 bases, with 10 bases between them. Germline values: CDR1 MDHEN, CDR2 SYDVKM. For the CDR3, the DNA is TGTGCCAGCAGTTTACCCATTAGGACCTACGAGCAGTACTTC. This translates into CASSLPIRTYEQYF.

This clonotype was found once. CDR3 bases: TGTGCCAGCATCTCTAGCGGGTCCTACAATGAGCAGTTCTTC. Translation: CASISSGSYNEQFF. The gene calls are TRBV6-2 or TRBV6-3 and TRBJ2-1; TRBD2 matches at 8 bases. Trimming took 7 bases from V and 1 from J; bases not matched to a gene: 3. Germline V CDR1 and CDR2: MNHEY, SVGEGT. The CDR3 contains 14 residues.

V is TRBV7-3 and J is TRBJ2-2; TRBD1 aligns across 11 bases. This CDR3 has 15 residues. The V gene end was trimmed by 5 bases and the J gene end by 6 bases; junction bases not matched to a gene: 5. Germline V gene lookup returns CDR1 SGHTA and CDR2 FQGTGA. The CDR3 sequence: CASSLWDRGAGELFF. The CDR3 DNA follows: TGTGCCAGCAGCCTTTGGGACAGGGGGGCCGGGGAGCTGTTTTTT.

The rearrangement links TRBV7-2 to TRBJ2-3; TRBD1 might be the D (5 bases). Between the trimmed V and J ends, which lost 8 bases and 4 bases, there was a span of 13 bases. The CDR3 loop spans 13 amino acids. Germline V gene sequence: CDR1 SGHTA, CDR2 FQGNSA. This CDR3 reads CASLTGRADTQYF. CDR3 nucleotides: TGTGCCAGCTTAACCGGCAGGGCAGATACGCAGTATTTT.

A few counts support this clonotype. This chain uses TRBV12-3 or TRBV12-4 with TRBJ2-3; no clear D gene. The CDR3 is made up of 14 amino acids. V was pared by 8 bases and J by 2 bases, with 14 bases between. The CDR3 reads CASGTSSSTDTQYF. The DNA of the CDR3 is TGTGCCAGCGGTACCTCCAGCTCCACAGATACGCAGTATTTT.

The rearrangement uses TRBV4-2 and TRBJ2-4; D possibly matches TRBD1 or TRBD2 (7 bases each). The CDR3 has 19 amino acids. V was shortened by 4 bases and J by 5 bases, with 27 bases between the two germline ends. Germline V gene sequence: CDR1 LGHNA, CDR2 YNFKEQ. For the CDR3, the DNA is TGTGCCAGCAGCCCGTCAACCGCCACCAGGGGGGGAGGTCAAAACATTCAGTACTTC. The encoded protein is CASSPSTATRGGGQNIQYF.

This clonotype was seen more than once but under ten times. CDR3 nucleotide sequence: TGTGCCAGCAGCTTAGCAGGGGGCGGCATTGAAAAACTGTTTTTT. Translation: CASSLAGGGIEKLFF. The gene calls are TRBV11-2 and TRBJ1-4; 8 bases match TRBD1. This CDR3 has 15 amino acids. Germline assignment: CDR1 SGHAT and CDR2 FQNNGV. After removal of 1 base from V and 7 bases from J, the junction contained 5 bases not matched to a gene.

This clonotype was found a few times. The chain uses TRBV5-1 and TRBJ2-7; the D gene is possibly TRBD2 (5 bases). CDR3 size: 14 residues. Between the trimmed V and J ends, which lost 2 bases and 0 bases, there was a span of 9 bases. Germline assignment: CDR1 SGHRS and CDR2 YFSETQ. CDR3 coding DNA: TGCGCCAGCAGCTTAGCCGGGGACTCCTACGAGCAGTACGTC. Translating gives CASSLAGDSYEQYV.

The chain employs TRBV15 and TRBJ2-3; D not resolved. CDR3 size: 13 residues. Trimming pared 0 bases from V and 4 bases from J, leaving 5 bases between. From germline, CDR1 is LNHNV and CDR2 YYDKDF (reference sequence). CDR3 region: CATSRDRPDTQYF. The CDR3 DNA sequence: TGTGCCACCAGCAGAGATAGGCCAGATACGCAGTATTTT.

This clonotype was picked up a small number of times. The chain recombines TRBV5-1 with TRBJ2-7; TRBD2 is a possible D gene (5 bases). Looked up from germline, CDR1 is SGHRS and CDR2 is YFSETQ. The CDR3 contains 15 residues. V gave up 0 bases and J gave up 2 bases, with 12 bases separating them. The CDR3 sequence is CASSLGGYIPYEQYF. CDR3 coding DNA: TGCGCCAGCAGCTTGGGAGGGTACATACCCTACGAGCAGTACTTC.

There are a few counts of this clonotype. The chain uses TRBV20-1 and TRBJ2-1, with 10 bases fitting TRBD2. In germline, CDR1 is DFQATT, CDR2 SNEGSKA (reference sequence). The CDR3 is 17 residues long. The trim removed 0 bases at V and 6 bases at J, leaving 11 bases unmatched. In DNA form, the CDR3 reads TGCAGTGCTAGAGATACCCTAGCGGGAGTAGTGTTCAATGAGCAGTTCTTC. Translated: CSARDTLAGVVFNEQFF.

This clonotype was counted a few times. The chain combines TRBV5-1 with TRBJ2-7; TRBD1 is a possible D gene (6 bases). The CDR3 runs 11 residues. Between the trimmed V and J ends, which lost 3 bases and 6 bases, there was a span of 7 bases. The germline V gene encodes CDR1 SGHRS and CDR2 YFSETQ. The DNA of the CDR3 is TGCGCCAGCAGCTACAGGGTCGAGCAGTACGTC. It codes for CASSYRVEQYV.

This clonotype was recorded a few times. J is TRBJ2-7 and V is TRBV18, with D maybe TRBD1 (5 bases). V dropped 3 bases and J dropped 3 bases, with 12 bases sitting between them. Germline CDR1 KGHSH, CDR2 LQKENI. The CDR3 is 14 residues long. The CDR3 nucleotides read TGTGCCAGCTCACCTAACAGGATAGGCTACGAGCAGTACGTC. This gives the protein CASSPNRIGYEQYV.

The V gene is TRBV7-2, the J gene TRBJ1-5; D may be TRBD1 (6 bases). CDR3 size: 18 residues. The germline CDR1 and CDR2 sequences are SGHTA and FQGNSA. The ends were cut back, 0 bases at V and 2 bases at J, with 17 bases in the middle. CDR3 nucleotides: TGTGCCAGCAGCTTAGCGCGGGCGGGGGGGCCAGGCAATCAGCCCCAGCATTTT. Translating it yields CASSLARAGGPGNQPQHF.

This chain links TRBV20-1 with TRBJ2-2; D not resolved. Germline V gives CDR1 DFQATT, CDR2 SNEGSKA (reference sequence). The CDR3 covers 14 residues. Trimming left V 2 bases short and J 4 bases short, with 11 bases between. DNA for the CDR3: TGCAGTGCTAGAAGTAGAGCAGGCACCGGGGAGCTGTTTTTT. Its translation: CSARSRAGTGELFF.

This clonotype has just a few counts. The chain is built from TRBV7-2 and TRBJ2-1; D not resolved. The CDR3 covers 17 residues. Looked up from germline, CDR1 is SGHTA and CDR2 is FQGNSA. V was pared by 0 bases and J by 4 bases, with 16 bases between. CDR3 coding DNA: TGTGCCAGCAGCTTAGCTGAGATGTGGAATGGGTACAATGAGCAGTTCTTC. This codes for CASSLAEMWNGYNEQFF.

This clonotype has only a few counts. The gene calls are TRBV3-1 and TRBJ2-1, with 13 bases fitting TRBD2. CDR1 and CDR2 from the germline V gene are LGHDT and YNNKEL (reference sequence). Germline trimming cut 0 bases from V and 6 bases from J; bases unmatched to any gene: 5. The CDR3 sequence is 17 residues long. The CDR3 sequence: CASSQELLAGGPNEQFF. CDR3 coding DNA: TGTGCCAGCAGCCAAGAGTTACTAGCGGGAGGGCCCAATGAGCAGTTCTTC.

The V gene is TRBV4-1, the J gene TRBJ1-5; 8 nucleotides line up with TRBD1. CDR3 length equals 17 residues. The V gene's germline CDR1 is MGHRA and CDR2 YSYEKL. With 0 bases clipped from V and 1 base from J, the junction kept 5 bases outside the gene matches. Written as DNA, the CDR3 is TGCGCCAGCAGCCAAGAAGGGCAGGGGGCAAGCAATCAGCCCCAGCATTTT. It is translated as CASSQEGQGASNQPQHF.

In this sample, this clonotype turned up a few times. CDR3 in amino acids: CASSYSTWRYGYTF. The CDR3 DNA follows: TGTGCCAGCAGTTACTCGACCTGGCGCTATGGCTACACCTTC. This chain uses TRBV6-5 with TRBJ1-2; no definite D call. Germline-derived CDR1 and CDR2 are MNHEY and SVGAGI. This CDR3 region has 14 residues. Trimming left V 0 bases short and J 4 bases short, with 9 bases between.

The J gene is TRBJ1-1, the V gene TRBV9, with no clear D. Trimming pared 3 bases from V and 3 bases from J, leaving 15 bases between. CDR1 and CDR2 from the germline V gene are SGDLS and YYNGEE. The CDR3 length is 15 residues. The DNA of the CDR3 is TGTGCCAGCAGCGCTGCCCCCCGCGGAGACACTGAAGCTTTCTTT. Residues: CASSAAPRGDTEAFF.

The chain links TRBV27 to TRBJ2-2; 8 positions match TRBD1. This CDR3 comprises 15 residues. V trimming: 6 bases; J trimming: 7 bases; junction bases outside the gene matches: 10. The germline gives CDR1 MNHEY, CDR2 SMNVEV (reference sequence). The CDR3 nucleotides are TGTGCCAGCAGCAGTCAGGGGGCGATCCGCGGGGAGCTGTTTTTT. Its protein product is CASSSQGAIRGELFF.

This clonotype was seen a few times. J is TRBJ2-1 and V is TRBV4-2, with 8 bases that match TRBD2. In germline, CDR1 is LGHNA, CDR2 YNFKEQ. Trimming cost V 3 bases and J 0 bases; bases outside gene matches: 4. The CDR3 totals 16 residues. As DNA, the CDR3 is TGTGCCAGCAGCCAGCCCGGGACTAGCTCCTACAATGAGCAGTTCTTC. Translated: CASSQPGTSSYNEQFF.

This clonotype has at least ten counts. This chain links TRBV9 with TRBJ1-1; possible D gene TRBD1, 5 bases. This CDR3 has 12 amino acids. CDR1 and CDR2 (germline): SGDLS, YYNGEE. Trimming pared 5 bases from V and 5 bases from J, leaving 10 bases between. The CDR3 nucleotides read TGTGCCAGCAGGGGTGGGGGGACTGAAGCTTTCTTT. Protein sequence: CASRGGGTEAFF.

This clonotype has a handful of counts. The chain employs TRBV7-8 and TRBJ1-1, with 8 bases aligning to TRBD1. The germline V gene encodes CDR1 SGHVS and CDR2 FQNEAQ. Germline trimming cut 1 base from V and 1 base from J; bases unmatched to any gene: 2. This CDR3 region has 15 residues. The CDR3 DNA follows: TGTGCCAGCAGCTTAGTTGACAGGGGGAACACTGAAGCTTTCTTT. Protein: CASSLVDRGNTEAFF.

The chain uses TRBV6-2 or TRBV6-3 and TRBJ2-2, with 9 bases fitting TRBD1. This CDR3 contains 13 residues. Germline V gene lookup returns CDR1 MNHEY and CDR2 SVGEGT. Germline trimming cut 7 bases from V and 3 bases from J; bases unmatched to any gene: 0. CDR3 amino acids: CASNRGHTGELFF. The CDR3 DNA follows: TGTGCCAGCAACAGGGGGCACACCGGGGAGCTGTTTTTT.

This clonotype has only a few counts. V is TRBV14 and J is TRBJ2-1, with D perhaps given as TRBD1 or TRBD2 (5 bases each). The V end was cut by 4 bases, the J end by 5 bases, with 18 bases between. CDR3 length: 16 amino acids. The germline V gene has CDR1 SGHDN and CDR2 FVKESK. The CDR3 sequence: CASSRRGREHDNEQFF. DNA of the CDR3: TGTGCCAGCAGCCGAAGGGGAAGGGAGCATGACAATGAGCAGTTCTTC. The variable domain in full, completed from reference TRBV14 and TRBJ2-1, reads EAGVTQFPSHSVIEKGQTVTLRCDPISGHDNLYWYRRVMGKEIKFLLHFVKESKQDESGMPNNRFLAERTGGTYSTLKVQPAELEDSGVYFCASSRRGREHDNEQFFGPGTRLTVL.

This clonotype was found a few times. For the CDR3, the DNA is TGTGCCAGTAGTAGGTTTGGCGGGAGCTCCTACAATGAGCAGTTCTTC. Translating it yields CASSRFGGSSYNEQFF. V and J are TRBV19 and TRBJ2-1, with TRBD2 identical over 7 bases. The CDR3 has 16 residues. CDR1 and CDR2 (germline): LNHDA, SQIVND (reference sequence). Trimming cost V 4 bases and J 0 bases; bases outside gene matches: 6.

This clonotype appeared a few times. V gene TRBV12-3 or TRBV12-4 combines with J gene TRBJ2-1; D may be TRBD1 (5 bases). CDR3 size: 13 residues. Trimming removed 6 bases at V and 6 bases at J, with 12 bases between. CDR3 sequence (DNA): TGTGCCAGCAGAAGACAGAATCGCAATGAGCAGTTCTTC. This encodes CASRRQNRNEQFF.

V and J are TRBV5-5 and TRBJ2-5; TRBD1 agrees at 10 bases. Germline V gene data show CDR1 as SGHKS and CDR2 as YYEKEE (reference sequence). V lost 5 bases and J lost 4; bases outside the gene matches: 2. The CDR3 loop spans 13 amino acids. The CDR3 DNA is TGTGCCAGCAGGTGGGACAGGGGAGAGACCCAGTACTTC. It encodes CASRWDRGETQYF.